This TCR beta chain was identified during a study of cytomegalovirus exposure and HLA in healthy donors. The assay was immunoSEQ multiplex PCR, and TCRdb's table has in-frame clones only and misses some. The sample records 50,000 to 65,000 clones, just under 95% being singletons. The sample comprised PBMCs. The sequence came from a woman younger than 35 in good health and CMV-seropositive.

The CDR3 spells CASSQDGQGATTQYF. DNA for the CDR3: TGCGCCAGCAGCCAAGACGGGCAGGGGGCAACAACGCAGTATTTT. This chain connects TRBV4-1 to TRBJ2-3, with 8 bases identical to TRBD1. The CDR3 contains 15 residues. V lost 0 bases and J lost 9; bases outside the gene matches: 8. CDR1 MGHRA and CDR2 YSYEKL come from the germline V gene.